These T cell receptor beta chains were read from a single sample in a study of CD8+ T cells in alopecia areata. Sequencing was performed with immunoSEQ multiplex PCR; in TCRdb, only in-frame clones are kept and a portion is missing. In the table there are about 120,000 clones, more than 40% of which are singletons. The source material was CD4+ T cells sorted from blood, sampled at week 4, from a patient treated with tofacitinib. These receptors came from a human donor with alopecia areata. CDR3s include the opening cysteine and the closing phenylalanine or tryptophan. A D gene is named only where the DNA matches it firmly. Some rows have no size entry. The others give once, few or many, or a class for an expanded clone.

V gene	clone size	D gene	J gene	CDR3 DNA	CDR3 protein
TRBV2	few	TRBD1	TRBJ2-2	TGTGCCAGCAGTGGACAGGGGGCGGTCGGCACCGGGGAGCTGTTTTTT	CASSGQGAVGTGELFF
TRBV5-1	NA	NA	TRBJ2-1	TGCGCCAGCAGTATGACAGTCCACAATGAGCAGTTCTTC	CASSMTVHNEQFF
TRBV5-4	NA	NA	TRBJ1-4	TGTGCCAGCAGCCAGGACAGAAGGGAAAAACTGTTTTTT	CASSQDRREKLFF
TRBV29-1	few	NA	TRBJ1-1	TGCAGCGTTTCAGGTCTTGCTGAAGCTTTCTTT	CSVSGLAEAFF
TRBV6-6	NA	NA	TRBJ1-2	TGTGCCAGCAGGTCTCATGACAGGATGAACTATGGCTACACCTTC	CASRSHDRMNYGYTF
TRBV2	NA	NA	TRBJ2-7	TGTGCCAGCAGTACAGGATGGGACGAGCAGTACTTC	CASSTGWDEQYF
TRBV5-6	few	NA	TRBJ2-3	TGTGCCAGCAGCTTTGGTCCAGGGACAGATACGCAGTATTTT	CASSFGPGTDTQYF
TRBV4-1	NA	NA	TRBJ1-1	TGCGCCAGCAGAAGAGGAGGGGTGAACACTGAAGCTTTCTTT	CASRRGGVNTEAFF
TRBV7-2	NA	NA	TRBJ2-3	TGTGCCAGCAGCCTGGGACCCGACACAGATACGCAGTATTTT	CASSLGPDTDTQYF
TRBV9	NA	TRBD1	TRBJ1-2	TGTGCCAGCAGCGTAGAAAACAGGGGGAACTATGGCTACACCTTC	CASSVENRGNYGYTF
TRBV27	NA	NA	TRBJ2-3	TGTGCCAGCAGTCCACAGGGCTTGGGCACAGATACGCAGTATTTT	CASSPQGLGTDTQYF
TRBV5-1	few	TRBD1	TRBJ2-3	TGCGCCAGCAGCTTGGTGGGACAGAATACAGATACGCAGTATTTT	CASSLVGQNTDTQYF
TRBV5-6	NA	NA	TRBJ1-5	TGTGCCAGCAGCTTGCGGTCAGGGGCTGGGCCCCAGCATTTT	CASSLRSGAGPQHF
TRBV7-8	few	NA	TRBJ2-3	TGTGCCAGCAGCTTAGGGAGAATTCCGCGCACAGATACGCAGTATTTT	CASSLGRIPRTDTQYF
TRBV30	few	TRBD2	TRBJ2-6	TGTGCCTGGAGTGTATCATATAGCGGGAGGGCCGGCGGGGCCAACGTCCTGACTTTC	CAWSVSYSGRAGGANVLTF
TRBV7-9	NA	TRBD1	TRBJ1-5	TGTGCCAGCAGCCTCACAGGGGGTTACAATCAGCCCCAGCATTTT	CASSLTGGYNQPQHF